This TCR beta chain is drawn from a study of cytomegalovirus exposure and HLA in healthy donors. Whole-study context: Within the Caucasian-associated ancestry cluster were more than 75% of the roughly 400 genotyped donors. General study findings and limits: The authors considered a cluster of highly shared sequence variants likely to be a sequencing artifact. CMV serostatus was the only immune exposure information that was available.

This PCR relied on a set of 60 Vbeta primers and 13 Jbeta primers. Assay used: immunoSEQ multiplex PCR; TCRdb lists only in-frame clones, some missing. The sample gives 150,000 to 200,000 clones, roughly 74% of which show up once; about 5.6% is in the top ten. The CDR3 spans 16 residues. Trimming took 6 bases from V and 3 from J; bases not matched to a gene: 14. Germline values: CDR1 MGHRA, CDR2 YSYEKL. Comments on this clone: Its antigen is not known.

Participants comprised healthy donors of bone marrow. This TCR came from a woman under 40 in good health and CMV-seropositive. The sample consisted of PBMCs. V gene TRBV4-1 combines with J gene TRBJ2-7; 7 bases line up with TRBD1. This chain's CDR3 is CASRQRLGGGGYEQYF. The CDR3 DNA follows: TGCGCCAGCAGGCAACGTTTAGGGGGCGGCGGCTACGAGCAGTACTTC.